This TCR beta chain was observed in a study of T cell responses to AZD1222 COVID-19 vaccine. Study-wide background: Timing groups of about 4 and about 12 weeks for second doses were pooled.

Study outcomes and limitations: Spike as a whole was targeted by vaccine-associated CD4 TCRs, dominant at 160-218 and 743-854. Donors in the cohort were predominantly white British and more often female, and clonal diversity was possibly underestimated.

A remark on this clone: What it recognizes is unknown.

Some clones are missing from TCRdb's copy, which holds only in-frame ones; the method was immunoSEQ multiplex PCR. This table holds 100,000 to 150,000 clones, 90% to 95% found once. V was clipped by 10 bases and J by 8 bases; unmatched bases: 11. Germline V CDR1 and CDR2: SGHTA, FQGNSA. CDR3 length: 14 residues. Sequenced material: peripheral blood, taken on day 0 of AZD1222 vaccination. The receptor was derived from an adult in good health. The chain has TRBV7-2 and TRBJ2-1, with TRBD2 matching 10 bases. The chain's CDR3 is CAIRWLAGAHEQFF. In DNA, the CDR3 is TGTGCCATCCGGTGGCTAGCGGGAGCCCATGAGCAGTTCTTC.